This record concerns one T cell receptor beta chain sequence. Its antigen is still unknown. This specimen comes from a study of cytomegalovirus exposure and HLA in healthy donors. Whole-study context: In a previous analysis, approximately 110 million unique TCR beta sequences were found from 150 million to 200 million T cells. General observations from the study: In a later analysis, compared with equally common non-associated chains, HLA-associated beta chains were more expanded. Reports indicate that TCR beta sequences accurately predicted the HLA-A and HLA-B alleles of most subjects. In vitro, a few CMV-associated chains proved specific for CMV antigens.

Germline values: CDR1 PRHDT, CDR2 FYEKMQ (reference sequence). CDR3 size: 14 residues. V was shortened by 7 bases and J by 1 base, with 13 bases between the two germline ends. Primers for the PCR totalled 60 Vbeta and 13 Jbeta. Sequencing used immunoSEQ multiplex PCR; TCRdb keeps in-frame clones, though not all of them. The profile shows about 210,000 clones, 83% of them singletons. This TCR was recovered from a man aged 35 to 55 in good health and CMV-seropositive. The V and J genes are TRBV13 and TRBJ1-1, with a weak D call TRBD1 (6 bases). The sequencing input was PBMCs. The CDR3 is CASTFLGANTEAFF. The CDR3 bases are TGTGCCAGCACCTTCTTGGGGGCGAACACTGAAGCTTTCTTT.